Following are 20 T cell receptor beta chains from one sample sequenced in a study of circulating and synovial CD4+ cells in juvenile arthritis. Sequencing used immunoSEQ multiplex PCR; TCRdb keeps in-frame clones, though not all of them. This table holds about 33,000 clones, nearly 95% found once. The specimen was CD4+ T cells from blood. Receptor source: a human donor with juvenile idiopathic arthritis.

The rearrangement joins TRBV6-6 to TRBJ2-7; D is perhaps TRBD2 (6 bases). CDR1 is MNHNY and CDR2 is SVGAGI in the germline V gene (reference sequence). The germline V and J ends were trimmed by 0 bases and 4 bases, with 13 bases remaining between them. The CDR3 has 15 amino acids. The CDR3: CASSYSSAGVYEQYF. In nucleotides, the CDR3 is TGTGCCAGCAGTTACTCATCAGCGGGTGTGTACGAGCAGTACTTC.

About this clone itself: At one end the junction does not follow the germline gene, possibly because of a read error. This chain links TRBV28 with TRBJ1-2, with D possibly being TRBD1 (5 bases). This CDR3 contains 12 residues. The germline V gene has CDR1 MDHEN and CDR2 SYDVKM. CDR3 bases: TGTGCCAGCAGTGGGCAGTCCCCTTGGGGGGCCTTC. Encoded protein: CASSGQSPWGAF.

The chain has TRBV11-2 and TRBJ2-7, with TRBD2 identical over 11 bases. The V and J ends lost 5 bases and 3 bases, in that order; junction bases with no gene match: 12. The CDR3 runs 17 residues. Germline assignment: CDR1 SGHAT and CDR2 FQNNGV. The CDR3 is CASSVSGTSGSVYEQYF. The CDR3 DNA reads TGTGCCAGCAGCGTCTCCGGGACTAGCGGTTCAGTCTACGAGCAGTACTTC.

The genes are TRBV12-5 and TRBJ2-3; TRBD1 matches at 7 bases. V trimming: 0 bases; J trimming: 6 bases; junction bases outside the gene matches: 12. There are 17 residues in the CDR3. Germline values: CDR1 LGHNT, CDR2 FRNRAP. CDR3 region: CASGLVLGDRAFDTQYF. The DNA of the CDR3 is TGTGCTAGTGGTTTGGTACTGGGAGACAGGGCTTTTGATACGCAGTATTTT.

Regarding this clone: Within the sample, other DNA sequences also encode this same CDR3. J is TRBJ1-6 and V is TRBV28; 7 bases align to TRBD1. The CDR3 loop spans 14 amino acids. Trimming cost V 6 bases and J 13 bases; bases outside gene matches: 12. Germline V lookup: CDR1 MDHEN, CDR2 SYDVKM. The CDR3 loop is CASRIDRARSPLHF. The DNA of the CDR3 is TGTGCCAGCAGGATAGACAGGGCTCGGTCCCCCCTCCACTTT.

The J gene is TRBJ2-7, the V gene TRBV9, with D possibly being TRBD2 (6 bases). The CDR3 consists of 15 residues. From germline, CDR1 is SGDLS and CDR2 YYNGEE. V gave up 0 bases and J gave up 3 bases, with 13 bases separating them. This CDR3 is CASSVAAGLSYEQYF. The CDR3 region has the DNA TGTGCCAGCAGCGTAGCCGCGGGACTGAGCTACGAGCAGTACTTC.

This clone was counted only a few times. The V and J genes are TRBV6-5 and TRBJ2-7, with TRBD2 as a possible D gene (5 bases). V lost 5 bases, J lost 6 bases, and 14 bases lay in between. The CDR3 runs to 13 residues. Looked up from germline, CDR1 is MNHEY and CDR2 is SVGAGI. CDR3 region: CASSNGAAGEQYF. In nucleotides, the CDR3 is TGTGCCAGCAGTAACGGAGCGGCCGGCGAGCAGTACTTC.

The rearrangement links TRBV7-3 to TRBJ1-3; 9 positions match TRBD1. Germline V gives CDR1 SGHTA, CDR2 FQGTGA. The V and J ends lost 5 bases and 3 bases, in that order; junction bases with no gene match: 8. CDR3 size: 16 residues. CDR3 protein: CASSLSGGQGGNTIYF. The DNA of the CDR3 is TGTGCCAGCAGCCTCTCAGGGGGACAGGGTGGAAACACCATATATTTT.

The chain recombines TRBV7-6 with TRBJ2-2, with D perhaps matching TRBD2 (6 bases). Trimming stripped 4 bases from V and 6 bases from J, with 9 bases between. The CDR3 extends over 13 amino acids. Germline CDR1 and CDR2: SGHVS and FNYEAQ. The CDR3 region has the DNA TGTGCCAGCAGCTCCAGGGAGGCCGGGGAGCTGTTTTTT. It is translated as CASSSREAGELFF.

The V and J genes are TRBV19 and TRBJ2-2; D is possibly TRBD1 (6 bases). CDR3 size: 16 residues. CDR1 is LNHDA, CDR2 SQIVND, per germline (reference sequence). The V gene lost 4 bases and the J gene lost 6 bases, with 18 bases spanning the gap. CDR3 residues: CASSTQTGRVSGELFF. CDR3 sequence (DNA): TGTGCCAGTAGTACACAAACAGGGAGAGTATCCGGGGAGCTGTTTTTT.

This chain uses TRBV9 with TRBJ2-5; 7 nucleotides agree with TRBD2. J was trimmed by 1 base and V by 1 base; bases with no gene match: 4. Germline V lookup: CDR1 SGDLS, CDR2 YYNGEE. There are 15 residues in the CDR3. In DNA form, the CDR3 reads TGTGCCAGCAGCGTACTGGGGGGGAGCCAAGAGACCCAGTACTTC. Translation gives CASSVLGGSQETQYF.

The V call is TRBV6-5, the J call TRBJ1-5; perhaps TRBD1 as D (6 bases). The CDR3 is 16 amino acids. Germline-derived CDR1 and CDR2 are MNHEY and SVGAGI. Trimming pared 0 bases from V and 3 bases from J, leaving 12 bases between. This chain's CDR3 is CASSYSQGRVNQPQHF. Written as DNA, the CDR3 is TGTGCCAGCAGTTACTCGCAGGGGAGGGTCAATCAGCCCCAGCATTTT.

CDR3 sequence: CASSLTGGTGELFF. For the CDR3, the DNA is TGTGCCAGCAGCTTGACAGGGGGCACCGGGGAGCTGTTTTTT. This chain joins TRBV5-6 and TRBJ2-2, with 8 bases identical to TRBD1. The CDR3 sequence is 14 residues long. Germline V gene data show CDR1 as SGHDT and CDR2 as YYEEEE. The V gene end was trimmed by 1 base and the J gene end by 4 bases; junction bases not matched to a gene: 0.

The genes are TRBV9 and TRBJ2-5, with 11 bases that match TRBD1. With 3 bases clipped from V and 3 bases from J, the junction kept 4 bases outside the gene matches. Per germline, CDR1 SGDLS and CDR2 YYNGEE. The CDR3 contains 15 residues. As DNA, the CDR3 is TGTGCCAGCAGCGGTTGGACAGGGGGCAAAGAGACCCAGTACTTC. Its protein is CASSGWTGGKETQYF.

This chain joins TRBV28 and TRBJ2-5, with D perhaps matching TRBD2 (5 bases). Germline V lookup: CDR1 MDHEN, CDR2 SYDVKM. The CDR3 spans 13 residues. V was shortened by 3 bases and J by 5 bases, with 10 bases between the two germline ends. In nucleotides, the CDR3 is TGTGCCAGCAGTTTGGTCAGGAGGGAGACCCAGTACTTC. As protein: CASSLVRRETQYF.

Details on this clone: An end of the junction differs from the germline gene, which may be a read error. The same CDR3 is also encoded by other DNA sequences in this sample. V usage is TRBV4-2 and J usage is TRBJ1-6; weak D call: TRBD1 (6 bases). The germline V gene encodes CDR1 LGHNA and CDR2 YNFKEQ. This CDR3 comprises 17 residues. The CDR3 loop is CASSHEQGLTHNSPLHF. The DNA for the CDR3 is TGTGCCAGCAGCCATGAACAGGGTCTAACCCATAATTCCCCCCTCCACTTT.

The genes are TRBV5-4 and TRBJ2-3; D remains unclear. CDR3 length: 12 residues. Germline-derived CDR1 and CDR2 are SGHNT and YYREEE (reference sequence). V was pared by 7 bases and J by 6 bases, with 12 bases between. Written as DNA, the CDR3 is TGTGCCAGCCGCCTAGAGGCGGATACGCAGTATTTT. It encodes CASRLEADTQYF.

The chain recombines TRBV18 with TRBJ2-3, with TRBD1 matching over 7 bases. Germline CDR1 and CDR2: KGHSH and LQKENI. This CDR3 is 14 amino acids long. After removal of 3 bases from V and 5 bases from J, the junction contained 5 bases not matched to a gene. The CDR3: CASSPTGLRDTQYF. The CDR3 coding sequence is TGTGCCAGCTCACCGACAGGGTTGAGAGATACGCAGTATTTT.

The CDR3 bases are TGTGCCAGTGTCCGGGGTTGGGGCGGGGGGCAGTACTTC. Its protein product is CASVRGWGGGQYF. The chain couples TRBV28 to TRBJ2-7; 7 bases match TRBD2. Germline CDR1 reads MDHEN; CDR2 reads SYDVKM. V lost 9 bases to trimming and J lost 9 bases; unmatched junction nucleotides: 14. CDR3 length: 13 amino acids. The full variable domain, completed using reference TRBV28 and TRBJ2-7, is DVKVTQSSRYLVKRTGEKVFLECVQDMDHENMFWYRQDPGLGLRLIYFSYDVKMKEKGDIPEGYSVSREKKERFSLILESASTNQTSMYLCASVRGWGGGQYFGPGTRLTVT.

The rearrangement uses TRBV4-2 and TRBJ2-1; a possible D gene is TRBD2 (5 bases). Germline loops: CDR1 LGHNA, CDR2 YNFKEQ. There are 17 residues in the CDR3. The V end lost 3 bases, the J end lost 3 bases, and 18 bases lay between the germline ends. The CDR3 DNA sequence: TGTGCCAGCAGCCACGAGAACCTGGTCGGGAACTACAATGAGCAGTTCTTC. It codes for CASSHENLVGNYNEQFF.